What follows are 18 T cell receptor beta chains derived from one specimen sequenced in a study of T cell responses to AZD1222 COVID-19 vaccine. Sequencing was performed with immunoSEQ multiplex PCR; in TCRdb, only in-frame clones are kept and a portion is missing. The table shows approximately 190,000 clones, with 85% to 95% occurring only once. The starting material was peripheral blood, obtained 28 days after the second dose of the MenACWY control vaccine. Receptor source: an adult who received the MenACWY meningococcal vaccine as a control.

V usage is TRBV6-5 and J usage is TRBJ2-5; 10 nucleotides agree with TRBD1. CDR3 length equals 15 residues. Germline V gives CDR1 MNHEY, CDR2 SVGAGI. Germline trimming cut 7 bases from V and 1 base from J; bases unmatched to any gene: 6. The CDR3 DNA is TGTGCCAGCAAGACAGGGGGCGCCGTCCAAGAGACCCAGTACTTC. Translated, it gives CASKTGGAVQETQYF.

This clone was counted a few times. V and J are TRBV6-5 and TRBJ1-5; TRBD1 might be the D (6 bases). The germline V gene encodes CDR1 MNHEY and CDR2 SVGAGI. Trimming took 2 bases from V and 0 from J, leaving 11 bases between them. The length of the CDR3 is 16 residues. The CDR3 DNA follows: TGTGCCAGCAGTTACGTGGGGGCTCATAGCAATCAGCCCCAGCATTTT. Protein product: CASSYVGAHSNQPQHF.

The chain has TRBV7-3 and TRBJ2-5, with D hard to call. CDR3 size: 13 residues. Germline CDR1 reads SGHTA; CDR2 reads FQGTGA. The V end lost 1 base, the J end lost 2 bases, and 5 bases lay between the germline ends. Here the CDR3 reads CASSLRIQETQYF. CDR3 nucleotides: TGTGCCAGCAGCTTAAGGATTCAAGAGACCCAGTACTTC.

This chain joins TRBV5-1 and TRBJ1-1, with 9 bases that match TRBD1. Germline assignment: CDR1 SGHRS and CDR2 YFSETQ. The J segment lost 4 bases and the V segment lost 0 bases, leaving 7 bases of the junction unmatched. The CDR3 totals 16 residues. The CDR3 is CASSLGDRAKSTEAFF. The DNA for the CDR3 is TGCGCCAGCAGCTTGGGGGACAGGGCCAAAAGCACTGAAGCTTTCTTT.

The chain employs TRBV3-1 (or the pseudogene TRBV3-2) and TRBJ2-6; no definite D call. Per the germline V gene, CDR1 is LGHDT and CDR2 is YNNKEL (reference sequence). V lost 1 base, J lost 2 bases, and 9 bases lay in between. CDR3 size: 16 residues. The DNA for the CDR3 is TGTGCCAGCAGCCAAGGTACAGCAACTGGGGCCAACGTCCTGACTTTC. It codes for CASSQGTATGANVLTF.

This chain links TRBV11-3 with TRBJ2-5, with D perhaps matching TRBD1 (5 bases). Germline lookup yields CDR1 SGHNT and CDR2 YENEEA. V shed 5 bases and J shed 5 bases, with 9 bases lying between them. The CDR3 extends over 12 amino acids. CDR3 sequence: CASSPGAETQYF. As DNA, the CDR3 is TGTGCCAGCAGCCCTGGGGCGGAGACCCAGTACTTC.

This sequence joins TRBV12-5 and TRBJ1-5; D unclear. V shed 5 bases and J shed 5 bases, with 7 bases lying between them. The CDR3 consists of 12 residues. The germline V gene has CDR1 LGHNT and CDR2 FRNRAP. The CDR3 region is CASGIPHQPQHF. In DNA form, the CDR3 reads TGTGCTAGTGGTATCCCCCATCAGCCCCAGCATTTT. Using reference TRBV12-5 and TRBJ1-5 for the parts outside the CDR3, the full variable domain is DARVTQTPRHKVTEMGQEVTMRCQPILGHNTVFWYRQTMMQGLELLAYFRNRAPLDDSGMPKDRFSAEMPDATLATLKIQPSEPRDSAVYFCASGIPHQPQHFGDGTRLSIL.

The CDR3 loop is CASSSGNRALAQHF. The CDR3 nucleotides are TGTGCCAGCAGCAGTGGAAACAGGGCGTTGGCCCAGCATTTT. This chain connects TRBV6-2 or TRBV6-3 to TRBJ1-5, with D possibly TRBD1 on 6 matching bases. V dropped 6 bases and J dropped 11 bases, with 20 bases sitting between them. The CDR3 loop spans 14 amino acids. Germline values: CDR1 MNHEY, CDR2 SVGEGT.

This chain uses TRBV25-1 with TRBJ1-1; D gene ambiguous. V lost 6 bases and J lost 7, with 9 bases in between. Germline V gene data show CDR1 as MGHDK and CDR2 as SYGVNS. CDR3 size: 11 residues. This CDR3 reads CASSNADEAFF. CDR3 nucleotide sequence: TGTGCCAGCAGCAATGCCGATGAAGCTTTCTTT.

The chain is built from TRBV7-9 and TRBJ2-1, with 9 positions matching TRBD2. This CDR3 spans 18 amino acids. Unmatched junction bases numbered 11, after V lost 1 base and J lost 4 bases. Germline V CDR1 and CDR2: SEHNR, FQNEAQ (reference sequence). DNA of the CDR3: TGTGCCAGCAGCTTAGGCCCGGTCGGTCTAGCGGGGTACAATGAGCAGTTCTTC. Its translation is CASSLGPVGLAGYNEQFF.

In its sample, this clone was seen a few times. The CDR3 spells CASSPSGNTGELFF. For the CDR3, the DNA is TGCGCCAGCAGTCCGAGCGGGAACACCGGGGAGCTGTTTTTT. The gene calls are TRBV5-1 and TRBJ2-2; D may be TRBD2 (5 bases). V dropped 5 bases and J dropped 1 base, with 9 bases sitting between them. The CDR3 has 14 amino acids. CDR1 and CDR2 (germline): SGHRS, YFSETQ.

The chain combines TRBV27 with TRBJ2-2; a weak D match, TRBD1 (6 bases). The CDR3 is made up of 14 amino acids. The V end was cut by 2 bases, the J end by 5 bases, with 9 bases between. Germline-derived CDR1 and CDR2 are MNHEY and SMNVEV (reference sequence). The DNA for the CDR3 is TGTGCCAGCAGTTTAGTTCAGGGGACCGGGGAGCTGTTTTTT. Translation gives CASSLVQGTGELFF.

The V gene is TRBV4-2, the J gene TRBJ1-1; 7 nucleotides agree with TRBD1. The CDR3 has 16 amino acids. With V trimmed by 5 bases and J by 3 bases, 12 bases remained unmatched. Germline assignment: CDR1 LGHNA and CDR2 YNFKEQ. In DNA, the CDR3 is TGTGCCAGCAGCTTAGAAACAGGGGTGCTCGACACTGAAGCTTTCTTT. Amino acids: CASSLETGVLDTEAFF.

The gene calls are TRBV7-2 and TRBJ2-5, with 14 positions matching TRBD2. J lost 4 bases, V lost 5 bases, and 6 bases had no gene match. Germline CDR1 and CDR2: SGHTA and FQGNSA. The CDR3 consists of 16 residues. The CDR3 bases are TGTGCCAGCAGCCTCCGACTAGCGGGAGGGATAGAGACCCAGTACTTC. Amino acids: CASSLRLAGGIETQYF.

The chain employs TRBV5-5 and TRBJ2-2; D ambiguous. CDR1 is SGHKS, CDR2 YYEKEE, per germline (reference sequence). The CDR3 runs to 15 residues. V was pared by 2 bases and J by 5 bases, with 13 bases between. Here the CDR3 reads CASSFVALGTGELFF. The CDR3 DNA reads as TGTGCCAGCAGCTTTGTCGCTCTAGGAACCGGGGAGCTGTTTTTT.

The V gene is TRBV12-3 or TRBV12-4, the J gene TRBJ1-1, with no clear D. V was trimmed by 2 bases and J by 8 bases, leaving 9 bases between them. CDR3 size: 12 residues. CDR3: CASSLIMQEAFF. The CDR3 DNA is TGTGCCAGCAGTTTAATCATGCAAGAAGCTTTCTTT.

This sequence joins TRBV7-3 and TRBJ2-2; 9 bases are shared with TRBD1. The CDR3 sequence is 16 residues long. CDR1 and CDR2 from the germline V gene are SGHTA and FQGTGA. V lost 4 bases and J lost 4; bases outside the gene matches: 7. The CDR3 region is CASSSPGGQGTGELFF. Here the CDR3 DNA reads TGTGCCAGCAGCTCCCCTGGGGGACAGGGCACCGGGGAGCTGTTTTTT. The full variable domain, rest sourced from reference TRBV7-3 and TRBJ2-2, is GAGVSQTPSNKVTEKGKYVELRCDPISGHTALYWYRQSLGQGPEFLIYFQGTGAADDSGLPNDRFFAVRPEGSVSTLKIQRTERGDSAVYLCASSSPGGQGTGELFFGEGSRLTVL.

The J gene is TRBJ1-6, the V gene TRBV3-1 (or the pseudogene TRBV3-2); D may be TRBD1 (6 bases). The V gene lost 8 bases and the J gene lost 7 bases, with 15 bases spanning the gap. The CDR3 totals 14 residues. Germline CDR1 LGHDT, CDR2 YNNKEL (reference sequence). CDR3 loop: CASSTTGGNSPLHF. DNA for the CDR3: TGTGCCAGCTCGACGACGGGGGGCAATTCACCCCTCCACTTT.